This T cell receptor (beta chain) was captured in a study of shared clonotypes between healthy human individuals. Points from the study as a whole: Rarefaction exposed incomplete sorted-subset sequencing despite large depth.

Each PCR replicate from the sorted subsets contained 150 to 250 ng DNA, which is about 30,000 T cell genomes. Authors' analysis steps: Sequence data from immunoSEQ were junction-only and lacked quality scores; consequently, filtering differed. TCRdb keeps only in-frame clones here, not all; method: immunoSEQ multiplex PCR. The V and J calls and clone size were taken over from that table, and D and trimming were inferred from the DNA. The sample holds over a million clones, 75% to 85% seen once. This clone has just one count. As yet, its antigen is unknown. Distinct nucleotide sequences in the sample also encode this CDR3. The CDR3 spans 15 residues. Trimming pared 1 base from V and 2 bases from J, leaving 10 bases between. Germline assignment: CDR1 KGHSH and CDR2 LQKENI.

Sample: memory CD4+ T cells from PBMCs. Indicated subset: CD45RA-negative fraction. This rearrangement joins TRBV18 to TRBJ2-3; D is tentatively TRBD1 or TRBD2 (6 bases each). This TCR derives from a man between 18 and 29 years old in good health. Some clones in this sample may be carry-over from other donors' samples. The CDR3 nucleotides are TGTGCCAGCTCACCACTTGGGGGGCCCACAGATACGCAGTATTTT. The encoded protein is CASSPLGGPTDTQYF.